This TCR beta chain emerged from a study of shared clonotypes between healthy human individuals. The ends were cut back, 8 bases at V and 5 bases at J, with 16 bases in the middle. CDR3 length: 14 residues. Germline lookup yields CDR1 SNHLY and CDR2 FYNNEI. Sequencing used immunoSEQ multiplex PCR; TCRdb keeps in-frame clones, though not all of them. The table has around 2.1 million clones, 90% to 97% seen once. Specimen: naive CD4+ T cells sorted from blood. Subset given: CD45RA+ positively selected. The TCR was taken from a man aged 18 to 30 in good health. This chain connects TRBV2 to TRBJ2-1; D is uncertain. The CDR3, as DNA: TGTGCCAGCTGTAAAAAGATTCTGAACAATGAGCAGTTCTTC. Protein: CASCKKILNNEQFF.